This TCR beta chain was obtained from a study of technical replicates of blood from a handful of donors. Germline V gene data show CDR1 as SGHVS and CDR2 as FQNEAQ. There are 13 residues in the CDR3. The V and J ends lost 8 bases and 2 bases, in that order; junction bases with no gene match: 6. Some clones are missing from TCRdb's copy, which holds only in-frame ones; the method was immunoSEQ multiplex PCR. Seen here are about 61,000 clones, around 97% observed once, and the top ten hold just under 0.2%. This chain connects TRBV7-8 to TRBJ2-7; 7 nucleotides agree with TRBD1. The sequencing input was T cells isolated from PBMCs. This receptor was obtained from a human donor in good health. CDR3 nucleotide sequence: TGTGCCAGCGGACTGACAGGGCCCTACGAGCAGTACTTC. This codes for CASGLTGPYEQYF. The whole variable domain, filled in from reference TRBV7-8 and TRBJ2-7, reads GAGVSQSPRYKVAKRGQDVALRCDPISGHVSLFWYQQALGQGPEFLTYFQNEAQLDKSGLPSDRFFAERPEGSVSTLKIQRTQQEDSAVYLCASGLTGPYEQYFGPGTRLTVT.